The source of this T cell receptor (beta chain) is a study of early T cells in non-severe SARS-CoV-2 infection. Looking at the study overall: Sequencing used unsorted whole-blood bulk RNA, so chains lack pairing.

The CDR3 consists of 13 residues. CDR1 and CDR2 (germline): SGHRS, YFSETQ. V was pared by 0 bases and J by 0 bases, with 3 bases between. Unique molecular identifiers were affixed to single, distinct cDNA molecules. One entry per CDR3 protein results from TCRdb running MiXCR on the 5' RACE reads. The sample has nearly 110,000 distinct CDR3 sequences; over 8.5% are singletons. The sequence came from an adult who was a healthcare worker with PCR-confirmed SARS-CoV-2 infection or an uninfected control (not recorded which). Sequencing was carried out using whole blood. The chain links TRBV5-1 to TRBJ1-1; D gene ambiguous. The CDR3 region is CASSLVLNTEAFF. DNA of the CDR3: TGCGCCAGCAGCTTGGTTTTGAACACTGAAGCTTTCTTT.